This T cell receptor beta chain was recorded in a study of blood T cell repertoires in COVID-19. Overall study: There were acute and convalescent COVID-19 samples, and they came from the United States, Italy and Spain. Sources were T cells, B-cell-depleted T cells, or PBMCs; the material itself was cDNA or gDNA.

As handled by the study authors: It was from reference gene primer amplification that nucleated cell counts were estimated. Sequenced by immunoSEQ multiplex PCR; TCRdb stores in-frame clones only, minus some. V, J and clone size derive from that table, while D and trimming were established from the DNA sequence. The sample yields some 180,000 clones, around 84% seen once. Germline loops: CDR1 MNHEY, CDR2 SVGAGI. V lost 0 bases to trimming and J lost 5 bases, with 15 bases between them. This CDR3 has 16 residues. Sequenced sample: peripheral blood. The chain couples TRBV6-5 to TRBJ2-3, with TRBD1 as a possible D gene (6 bases). This sequence originates from a human donor in a cohort sampled during active COVID-19. This CDR3 is CASSYSRWQGQDTQYF. The CDR3 DNA follows: TGTGCCAGCAGTTACTCGAGATGGCAGGGACAAGATACGCAGTATTTT.